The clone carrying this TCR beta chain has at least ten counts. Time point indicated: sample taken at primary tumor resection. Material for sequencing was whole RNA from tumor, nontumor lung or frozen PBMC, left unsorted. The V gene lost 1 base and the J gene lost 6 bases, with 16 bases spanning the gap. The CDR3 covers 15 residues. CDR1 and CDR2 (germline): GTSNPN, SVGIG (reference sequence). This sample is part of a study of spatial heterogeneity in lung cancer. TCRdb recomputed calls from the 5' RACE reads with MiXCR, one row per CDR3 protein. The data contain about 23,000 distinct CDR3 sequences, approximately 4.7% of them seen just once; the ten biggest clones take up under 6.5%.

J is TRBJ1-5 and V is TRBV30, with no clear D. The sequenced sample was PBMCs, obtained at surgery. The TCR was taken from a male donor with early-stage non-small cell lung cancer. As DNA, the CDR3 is TGTGCCTGGAGTGGTATTGGCGGGAGGGCTCAGCCCCAGCATTTT. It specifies CAWSGIGGRAQPQHF.